This T cell receptor (beta chain) was found in a study of tumor and adjacent non-tumor tissue in lung cancer. Study summary: Stage I to III disease affected roughly ten men and about five women aged about 31 to 85. Study-wide findings and caveats: In normal lung, the top 100 clones were significantly more dominant than in tumor.

In the case of this clonotype: As yet, its antigen is unknown.

A modified ARM-PCR protocol with three rounds of nested PCR amplified TCRbeta. TCRdb recomputed calls from the multiplex PCR reads with MiXCR, one row per CDR3 protein. The top ten hold 21% of the sample, which has approximately 90,000 distinct CDR3 sequences, under 80% seen once. RNA was extracted from bulk tissue without any cell sorting. Distant lung tissue was collected more than 3 cm away from the tumor edge. V shed 4 bases and J shed 1 base, with 14 bases lying between them. From germline, CDR1 is SGHDT and CDR2 YYEEEE. There are 15 residues in the CDR3. Sequencing was done on a sample of distant non-tumor lung tissue. The source is a woman aged 50 to 65 with non-small cell lung cancer. The rearrangement joins TRBV5-6 to TRBJ2-5, with D perhaps matching TRBD1 (5 bases). The DNA for the CDR3 is TGTGCCAGCAGCCCTATCTGCAGGGCCCAAGAGACCCAGTACTTC. This codes for CASSPICRAQETQYF. Full variable domain (remainder filled in from reference TRBV5-6 and TRBJ2-5): DAGVTQSPTHLIKTRGQQVTLRCSPKSGHDTVSWYQQALGQGPQFIFQYYEEEERQRGNFPDRFSGHQFPNYSSELNVNALLLGDSALYLCASSPICRAQETQYFGPGTRLLVL.